This TCR beta chain was observed in a study of blood T cell repertoires in COVID-19. Study-level background: T cells, B-cell-depleted T cells, or PBMCs provided the cDNA or gDNA that served as material.

Cohorts were assigned according to the clinical history that participants reported. V was pared by 0 bases and J by 6 bases, with 13 bases between. The CDR3 contains 14 residues. Germline CDR1 reads SGHRS; CDR2 reads YFSETQ. How the authors handled the data: Using reference gene primer amplification, nucleated cell counts were estimated. Clones were read by immunoSEQ multiplex PCR, and TCRdb kept only the in-frame ones, dropping some. Clone size and the V and J calls come from that table; the DNA yielded D and trimming. Among about 250,000 clones listed, almost 85% were seen once. The receptor comes from a woman aged 45 to 65 with acute COVID-19. The material sequenced was PBMCs or T cells enriched from blood (not recorded which). The chain links TRBV5-1 to TRBJ2-7; no firm D call. For the CDR3, the DNA is TGCGCCAGCAGCTTGGCGAGAACTACGGTCGAGCAGTACTTC. Translated: CASSLARTTVEQYF.